The 15 T cell receptor beta chains listed next were all sequenced from one sample in a study of T cell responses to AZD1222 COVID-19 vaccine. Clones were sequenced by immunoSEQ multiplex PCR, and TCRdb holds only the in-frame ones, with some missing. Of some 170,000 clones in the sample, approximately 90% are singletons; the top ten hold roughly 2.5%. Sequences were derived from peripheral blood, sampled on day 0 of AZD1222 vaccination. Receptors were obtained from an adult in good health.

The V and J genes are TRBV7-9 and TRBJ1-2, with TRBD1 matching over 7 bases. Germline assignment: CDR1 SEHNR and CDR2 FQNEAQ (reference sequence). The CDR3 extends over 15 amino acids. With 5 bases clipped from V and 2 bases from J, the junction kept 8 bases outside the gene matches. As DNA, the CDR3 is TGTGCCAGCAGCGAAACCTCGACAGGGAACTATGGCTACACCTTC. Its translation: CASSETSTGNYGYTF.

The rearrangement uses TRBV10-3 and TRBJ2-5; weak D call: TRBD2 (5 bases). CDR3 length: 12 residues. V was trimmed by 3 bases and J by 3 bases, leaving 5 bases between them. Looked up from germline, CDR1 is ENHRY and CDR2 is SYGVKD. The chain's CDR3 is CAISDGEETQYF. The CDR3 DNA is TGTGCCATCAGTGACGGGGAAGAGACCCAGTACTTC.

The chain has TRBV5-1 and TRBJ2-2; the match to TRBD1 covers 9 bases. Germline CDR1 is SGHRS and CDR2 is YFSETQ. This CDR3 is built from 14 residues. J was trimmed by 6 bases and V by 4 bases; bases with no gene match: 4. CDR3 coding DNA: TGCGCCAGCAGCGGGGGGACAGGGCCCGGGGAGCTGTTTTTT. Protein product: CASSGGTGPGELFF.

The V gene is TRBV30, the J gene TRBJ2-2; 10 nucleotides match TRBD2. V shed 0 bases and J 4 bases; nucleotides not matched to a gene: 5. In germline, CDR1 is GTSNPN, CDR2 SVGIG (reference sequence). This CDR3 comprises 16 residues. The CDR3 DNA is TGTGCCTGGAGTGTACCGAGCGGGAGGGCCACCGGGGAGCTGTTTTTT. It translates to CAWSVPSGRATGELFF.

The chain uses TRBV6-5 and TRBJ2-1, with 7 bases fitting TRBD2. The CDR3 loop spans 16 amino acids. Looked up from germline, CDR1 is MNHEY and CDR2 is SVGAGI. The V segment lost 0 bases and the J segment 6 bases; nucleotides outside the gene matches: 8. The CDR3 loop reads CASSYSQAGVGNEQFF. For the CDR3, the DNA is TGTGCCAGCAGTTACTCGCAGGCGGGAGTAGGCAATGAGCAGTTCTTC.

The V and J genes are TRBV18 and TRBJ1-2; 9 nucleotides match TRBD1. Losses at the gene ends were 3 bases for V and 8 bases for J; bases not matched to a gene: 4. The germline V gene has CDR1 KGHSH and CDR2 LQKENI. CDR3 size: 13 residues. The CDR3 nucleotides read TGTGCCAGCTCACCTCGGGACAGGGACGGCTACACCTTC. Translated, it gives CASSPRDRDGYTF.

This clone occurred once. The chain links TRBV6-6 to TRBJ2-7, with D maybe TRBD2 (6 bases). Trimming removed 10 bases from V and 2 bases from J, with 15 bases in between. Germline CDR1 MNHNY, CDR2 SVGAGI (reference sequence). The CDR3 runs 13 residues. Here the CDR3 reads CATRGGGTYEQYF. For the CDR3, the DNA is TGTGCCACGAGGGGTGGCGGGACCTACGAGCAGTACTTC.

V is TRBV5-1 and J is TRBJ1-6; no clear D. Germline CDR1 SGHRS, CDR2 YFSETQ. Deletions cut 2 bases from V and 6 bases from J, with 9 bases between. CDR3 length: 14 residues. CDR3 sequence (DNA): TGCGCCAGCAGCTTTGAAGCGGGTAATTCACCCCTCCACTTT. Encoded protein: CASSFEAGNSPLHF.

This chain links TRBV29-1 with TRBJ1-4; D uncertain. Germline CDR1 is SQVTM and CDR2 is ANQGSEA. CDR3 length: 11 residues. Deletions cut 6 bases from V and 6 bases from J, with 8 bases between. For the CDR3, the DNA is TGCAGCGTAAAGGGTGATGAAAAACTGTTTTTT. Translating it yields CSVKGDEKLFF.

This clone was recorded only once. The CDR3 spells CASSELTGTDTQYF. CDR3 DNA: TGTGCCAGCAGTGAACTGACAGGCACAGATACGCAGTATTTT. The chain has TRBV2 and TRBJ2-3; possible D gene TRBD1, 5 bases. The CDR3 runs to 14 residues. Germline CDR1 SNHLY, CDR2 FYNNEI. Deletions cut 2 bases from V and 1 base from J, with 7 bases between.

CDR3 in DNA: TGTGCCAGCAGTGAAACCGGGGACACTGAAGCTTTCTTT. As protein: CASSETGDTEAFF. The V call is TRBV2, the J call TRBJ1-1; D not resolved. The CDR3 spans 13 residues. CDR1 and CDR2 (germline): SNHLY, FYNNEI. The ends were cut back, 2 bases at V and 3 bases at J, with 7 bases in the middle.

The chain links TRBV12-5 to TRBJ2-7; no firm D call. The CDR3 is made up of 14 amino acids. Trimming left V 5 bases short and J 4 bases short, with 15 bases between. In germline, CDR1 is LGHNT, CDR2 FRNRAP. Here the CDR3 DNA reads TGTGCTAGTGGTCCGACGGCCTCATTATACGAGCAGTACTTC. Residues: CASGPTASLYEQYF.

The V and J genes are TRBV18 and TRBJ2-7; D ambiguous. The CDR3 contains 15 residues. V was shortened by 3 bases and J by 6 bases, with 18 bases between the two germline ends. Germline V gene lookup returns CDR1 KGHSH and CDR2 LQKENI. CDR3 sequence reads: CASSPSQTNPGEQYF. The CDR3 DNA reads TGTGCCAGCTCACCGTCCCAGACCAATCCCGGCGAGCAGTACTTC. Together with reference TRBV18 and TRBJ2-7, the CDR3 gives the full variable domain: NAGVMQNPRHLVRRRGQEARLRCSPMKGHSHVYWYRQLPEEGLKFMVYLQKENIIDESGMPKERFSAEFPKEGPSILRIQQVVRGDSAAYFCASSPSQTNPGEQYFGPGTRLTVT.

This rearrangement joins TRBV18 to TRBJ1-1; TRBD1 matches at 7 bases. Germline-derived CDR1 and CDR2 are KGHSH and LQKENI. There are 15 residues in the CDR3. J gave up 7 bases and V 3 bases, and 11 bases lay outside the gene matches. This CDR3 reads CASSPRRGPEGEAFF. DNA of the CDR3: TGTGCCAGCTCACCCCGAAGGGGGCCAGAGGGTGAAGCTTTCTTT.

The chain couples TRBV9 to TRBJ1-1; the D gene is possibly TRBD1 (5 bases). CDR1 and CDR2 (germline): SGDLS, YYNGEE. The CDR3 is made up of 21 amino acids. Trimming removed 4 bases at V and 0 bases at J, with 31 bases between. DNA of the CDR3: TGTGCCAGCAGCTCTAGTATCGGTAGTGGTCTCGTTGGACAATTGAACACTGAAGCTTTCTTT. Translated: CASSSSIGSGLVGQLNTEAFF.